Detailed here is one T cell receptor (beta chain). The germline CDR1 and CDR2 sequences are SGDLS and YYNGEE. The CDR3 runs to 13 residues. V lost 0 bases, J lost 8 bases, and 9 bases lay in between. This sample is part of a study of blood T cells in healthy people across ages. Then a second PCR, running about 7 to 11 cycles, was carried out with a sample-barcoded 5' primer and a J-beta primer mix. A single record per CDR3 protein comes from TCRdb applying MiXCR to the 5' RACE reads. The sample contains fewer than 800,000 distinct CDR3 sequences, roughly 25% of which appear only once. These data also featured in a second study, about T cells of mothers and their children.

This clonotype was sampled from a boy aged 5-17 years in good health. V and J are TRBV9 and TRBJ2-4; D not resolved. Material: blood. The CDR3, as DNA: TGTGCCAGCAGCGTAGGCACGGCAGACATTCAGTACTTC. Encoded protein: CASSVGTADIQYF.